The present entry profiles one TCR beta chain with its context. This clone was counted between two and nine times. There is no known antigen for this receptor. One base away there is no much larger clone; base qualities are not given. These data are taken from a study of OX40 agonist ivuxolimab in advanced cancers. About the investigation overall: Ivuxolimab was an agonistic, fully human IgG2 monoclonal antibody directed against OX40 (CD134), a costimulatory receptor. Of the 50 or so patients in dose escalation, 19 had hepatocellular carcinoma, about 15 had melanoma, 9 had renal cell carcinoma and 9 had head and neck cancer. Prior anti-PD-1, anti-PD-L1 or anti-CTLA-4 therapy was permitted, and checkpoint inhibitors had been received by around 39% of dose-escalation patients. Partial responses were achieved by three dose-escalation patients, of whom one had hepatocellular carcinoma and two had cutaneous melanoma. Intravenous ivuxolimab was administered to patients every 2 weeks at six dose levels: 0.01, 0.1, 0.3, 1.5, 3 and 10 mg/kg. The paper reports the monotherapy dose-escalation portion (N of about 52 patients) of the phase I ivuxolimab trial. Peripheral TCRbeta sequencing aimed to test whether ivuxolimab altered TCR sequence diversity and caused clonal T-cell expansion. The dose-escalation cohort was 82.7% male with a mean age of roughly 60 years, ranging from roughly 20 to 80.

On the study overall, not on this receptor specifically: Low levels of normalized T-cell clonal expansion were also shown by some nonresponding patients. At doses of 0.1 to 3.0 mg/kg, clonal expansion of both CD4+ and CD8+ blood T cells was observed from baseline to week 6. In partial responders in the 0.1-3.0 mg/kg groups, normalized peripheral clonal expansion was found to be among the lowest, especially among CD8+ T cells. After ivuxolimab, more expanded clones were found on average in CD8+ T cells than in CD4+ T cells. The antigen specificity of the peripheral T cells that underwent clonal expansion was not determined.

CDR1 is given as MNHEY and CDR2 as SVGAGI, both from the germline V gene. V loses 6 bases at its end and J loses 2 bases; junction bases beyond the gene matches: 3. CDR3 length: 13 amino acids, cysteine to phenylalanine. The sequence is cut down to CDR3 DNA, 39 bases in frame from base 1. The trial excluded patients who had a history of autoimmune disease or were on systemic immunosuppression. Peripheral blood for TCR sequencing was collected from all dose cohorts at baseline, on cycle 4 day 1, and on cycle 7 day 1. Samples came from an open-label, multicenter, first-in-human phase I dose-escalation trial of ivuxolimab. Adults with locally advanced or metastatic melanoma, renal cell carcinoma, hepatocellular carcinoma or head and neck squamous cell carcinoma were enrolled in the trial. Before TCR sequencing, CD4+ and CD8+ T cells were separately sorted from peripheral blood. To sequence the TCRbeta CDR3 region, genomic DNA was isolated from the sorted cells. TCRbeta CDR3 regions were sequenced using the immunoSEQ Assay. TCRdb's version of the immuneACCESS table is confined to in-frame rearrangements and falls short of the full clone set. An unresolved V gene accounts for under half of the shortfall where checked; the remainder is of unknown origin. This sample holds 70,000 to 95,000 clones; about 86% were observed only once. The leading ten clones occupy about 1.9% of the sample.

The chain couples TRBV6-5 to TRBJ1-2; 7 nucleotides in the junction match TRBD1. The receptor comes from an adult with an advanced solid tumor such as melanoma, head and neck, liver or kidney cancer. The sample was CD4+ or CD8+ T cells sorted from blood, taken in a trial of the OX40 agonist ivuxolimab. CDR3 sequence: CASRSTGNYGYTF. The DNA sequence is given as TGTGCCAGCAGGTCGACAGGGAACTATGGCTACACCTTC.